This T cell receptor beta chain was documented in a study of technical replicates of blood from a handful of donors. This clone was seen just once. Libraries were prepared by immunoSEQ multiplex PCR; TCRdb keeps only in-frame clonotypes and omits some of them. The table has approximately 74,000 clones, around nine tenths seen once; the top ten hold 3.5% to 5.5%. Germline loops: CDR1 MNHEY, CDR2 SVGAGI. This CDR3 spans 15 amino acids. V shed 0 bases and J 8 bases; nucleotides not matched to a gene: 6. This chain connects TRBV6-5 to TRBJ1-4; 7 bases are a match to TRBD1. Sequencing was done on a sample of PBMCs. The TCR comes from a human donor in good health. Some clones in this sample may be carry-over from other donors' samples. The CDR3 is CASSYSRQGGEKLFF. In DNA form, the CDR3 reads TGTGCCAGCAGTTACTCTCGACAGGGCGGGGAAAAACTGTTTTTT.